The source of this T cell receptor beta chain is a study of sequential checkpoint blockade in melanoma. About the study: TCRβ was sequenced from DNA of 91 pretreatment tumors. Twenty-two patients had matched tumor biopsies before treatment and at week 13 after nivolumab or ipilimumab alone. Overall study results and limits: T-cell fraction and clonality followed PD-L1 and CD8+ counts, not mutational load.

Turning to this clone: Its matching antigen is unknown.

V lost 2 bases, J lost 2 bases, and 6 bases lay in between. The CDR3 is 12 residues long. Per germline, CDR1 GTSNPN and CDR2 SVGIG (reference sequence). The treatment denotes: randomized to nivolumab then ipilimumab (arm A) or the reverse (arm B). None of the patients previously received DNA-damaging chemotherapy. Only in-frame clones appear in the TCRdb table, and some are missing; sequencing was by immunoSEQ multiplex PCR. The sample includes approximately 5,600 clones, 25% to 40% of them seen just once. The sequenced sample was tumor tissue (inferred from file names), obtained from a patient given nivolumab and ipilimumab in sequence. The sequence derives from a human donor with melanoma. J is TRBJ1-1 and V is TRBV30; D not resolved. The CDR3 here is CAWSRINTEAFF. The CDR3 bases are TGTGCCTGGAGTCGAATTAACACTGAAGCTTTCTTT. Looking up the rest from reference TRBV30 and TRBJ1-1 gives the full variable domain: SQTIHQWPATLVQPVGSPLSLECTVEGTSNPNLYWYRQAAGRGLQLLFYSVGIGQISSEVPQNLSASRPQDRQFILSSKKLLLSDSGFYLCAWSRINTEAFFGQGTRLTVV.